This record concerns one TCR beta chain sequence. The data originate from a study of CD8 T cells in Susac syndrome. This CDR3 spans 13 amino acids. The ends lost 7 bases at V and 3 bases at J; junction bases unmatched: 7. Germline V gene data show CDR1 as SQVTM and CDR2 as ANQGSEA. Reverse transcription used about 0.45 to 1 ug RNA and random hexamers. Using its own MiXCR run on the immunoSEQ multiplex PCR reads, TCRdb lists one record per CDR3 protein. The sample yields approximately 160,000 distinct CDR3 sequences, about 90% seen once. V usage is TRBV29-1 and J usage is TRBJ1-2, with 8 nucleotides matching TRBD1. The TCR comes from a human donor in good health. The sequencing input was CD4+ T cells from PBMCs. In nucleotides, the CDR3 is TGCAGCGCGTTACAGGGGGAACACTATGGCTACACCTTC. The encoded protein is CSALQGEHYGYTF. Drawing the rest from reference TRBV29-1 and TRBJ1-2, the complete variable domain is SAVISQKPSRDICQRGTSLTIQCQVDSQVTMMFWYRQQPGQSLTLIATANQGSEATYESGFVIDKFPISRPNLTFSTLTVSNMSPEDSSIYLCSALQGEHYGYTFGSGTRLTVV.